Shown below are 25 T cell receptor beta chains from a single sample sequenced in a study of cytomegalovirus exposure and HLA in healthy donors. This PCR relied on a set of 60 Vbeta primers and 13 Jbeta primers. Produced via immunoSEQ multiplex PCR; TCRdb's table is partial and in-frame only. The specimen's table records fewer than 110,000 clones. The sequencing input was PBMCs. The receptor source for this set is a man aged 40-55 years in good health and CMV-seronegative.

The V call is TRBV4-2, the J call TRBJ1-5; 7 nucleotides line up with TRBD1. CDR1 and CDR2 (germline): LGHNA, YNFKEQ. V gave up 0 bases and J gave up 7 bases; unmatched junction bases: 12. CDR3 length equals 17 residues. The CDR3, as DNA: TGTGCCAGCAGCCAAGAAGGGGGCCAGGGGTCTGGGCAGCCCCAGCATTTT. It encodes CASSQEGGQGSGQPQHF.

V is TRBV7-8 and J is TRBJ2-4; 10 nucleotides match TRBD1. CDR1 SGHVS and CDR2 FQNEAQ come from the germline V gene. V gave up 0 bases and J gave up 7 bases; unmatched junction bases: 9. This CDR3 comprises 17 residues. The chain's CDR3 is CASSLASSRQGANIQYF. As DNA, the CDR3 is TGTGCCAGCAGCTTAGCTTCATCGAGACAGGGGGCGAACATTCAGTACTTC.

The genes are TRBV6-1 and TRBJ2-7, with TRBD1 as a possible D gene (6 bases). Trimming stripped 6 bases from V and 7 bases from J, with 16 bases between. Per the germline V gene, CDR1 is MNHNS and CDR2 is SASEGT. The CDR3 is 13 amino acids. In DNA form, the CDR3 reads TGTGCCAGCAGACAACGGACAGTTGGGGAGCAGTACTTC. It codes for CASRQRTVGEQYF.

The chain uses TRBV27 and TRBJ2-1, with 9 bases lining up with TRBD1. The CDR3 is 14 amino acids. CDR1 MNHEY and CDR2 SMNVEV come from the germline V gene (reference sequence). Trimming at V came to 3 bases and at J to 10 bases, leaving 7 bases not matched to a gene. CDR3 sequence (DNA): TGTGCCAGCAGTTTTCCGGACAGGGGTTGGGAGCAGTTCTTC. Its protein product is CASSFPDRGWEQFF.

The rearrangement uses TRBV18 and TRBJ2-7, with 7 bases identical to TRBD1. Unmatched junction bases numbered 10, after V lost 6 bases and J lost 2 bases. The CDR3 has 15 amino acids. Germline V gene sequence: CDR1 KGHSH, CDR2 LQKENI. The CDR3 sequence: CASSLHRDSTYEQYF. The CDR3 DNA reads TGTGCCAGCTCTCTACACCGGGACAGCACCTACGAGCAGTACTTC.

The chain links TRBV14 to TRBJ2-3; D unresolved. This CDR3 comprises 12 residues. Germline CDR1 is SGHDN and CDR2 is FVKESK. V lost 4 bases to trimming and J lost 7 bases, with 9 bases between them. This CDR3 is CASSLRANTQYF. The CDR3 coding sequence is TGTGCCAGCAGCCTCCGTGCGAATACGCAGTATTTT.

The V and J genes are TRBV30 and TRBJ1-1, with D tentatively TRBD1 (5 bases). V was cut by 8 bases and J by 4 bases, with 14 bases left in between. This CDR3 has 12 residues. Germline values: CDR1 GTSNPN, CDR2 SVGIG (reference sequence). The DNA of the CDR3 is TGTGCCACCCCAAGGGGTAGCACTGAAGCTTTCTTT. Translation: CATPRGSTEAFF.

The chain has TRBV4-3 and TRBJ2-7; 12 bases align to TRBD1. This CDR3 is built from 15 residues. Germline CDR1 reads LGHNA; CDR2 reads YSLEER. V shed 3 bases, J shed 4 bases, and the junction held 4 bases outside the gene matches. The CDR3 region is CASSHGTGGPYEQYF. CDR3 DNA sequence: TGCGCCAGCAGCCACGGGACAGGGGGCCCGTACGAGCAGTACTTC.

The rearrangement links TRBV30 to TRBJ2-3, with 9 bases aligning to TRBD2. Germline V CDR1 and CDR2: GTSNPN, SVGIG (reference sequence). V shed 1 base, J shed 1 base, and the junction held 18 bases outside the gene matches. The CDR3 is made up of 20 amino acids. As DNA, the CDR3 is TGTGCCTGGAGTGACTGGGGCTTGGTAGCGGGAGCGGGCGGCACAGATACGCAGTATTTT. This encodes CAWSDWGLVAGAGGTDTQYF.

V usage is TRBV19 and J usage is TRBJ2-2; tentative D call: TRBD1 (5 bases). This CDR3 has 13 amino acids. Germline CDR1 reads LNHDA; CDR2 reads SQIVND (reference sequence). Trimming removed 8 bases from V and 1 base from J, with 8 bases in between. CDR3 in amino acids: CASQQENTGELFF. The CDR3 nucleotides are TGTGCCAGTCAACAGGAGAACACCGGGGAGCTGTTTTTT.

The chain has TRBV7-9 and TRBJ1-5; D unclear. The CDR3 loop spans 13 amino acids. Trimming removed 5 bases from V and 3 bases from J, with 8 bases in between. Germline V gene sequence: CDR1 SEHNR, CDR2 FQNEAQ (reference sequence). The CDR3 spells CASSLDYNQPQHF. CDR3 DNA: TGTGCCAGCAGCCTGGACTACAATCAGCCCCAGCATTTT.

CDR3 loop: CASSPQASGTIADTQYF. The CDR3 DNA is TGTGCCAGCAGCCCACAGGCTAGCGGGACGATCGCAGATACGCAGTATTTT. The chain combines TRBV7-9 with TRBJ2-3; 9 bases fit TRBD2. The trim removed 5 bases at V and 4 bases at J, leaving 13 bases unmatched. This CDR3 has 17 amino acids. Germline V gene lookup returns CDR1 SEHNR and CDR2 FQNEAQ (reference sequence). Drawing the rest from reference TRBV7-9 and TRBJ2-3, the complete variable domain is DTGVSQNPRHKITKRGQNVTFRCDPISEHNRLYWYRQTLGQGPEFLTYFQNEAQLEKSRLLSDRFSAERPKGSFSTLEIQRTEQGDSAMYLCASSPQASGTIADTQYFGPGTRLTVL.

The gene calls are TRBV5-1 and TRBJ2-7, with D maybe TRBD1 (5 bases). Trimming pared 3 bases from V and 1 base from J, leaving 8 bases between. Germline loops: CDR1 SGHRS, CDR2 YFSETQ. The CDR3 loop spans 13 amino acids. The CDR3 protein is CASSSRTSYEQYF. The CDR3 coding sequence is TGCGCCAGCAGCTCCAGGACATCCTACGAGCAGTACTTC.

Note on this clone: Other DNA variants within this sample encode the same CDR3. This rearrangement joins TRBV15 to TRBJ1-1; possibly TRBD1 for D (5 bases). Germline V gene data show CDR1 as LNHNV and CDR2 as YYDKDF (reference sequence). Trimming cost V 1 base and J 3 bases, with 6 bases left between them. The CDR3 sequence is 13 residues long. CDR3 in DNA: TGTGCCACCAGCAGAGGGGGGGACACTGAAGCTTTCTTT. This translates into CATSRGGDTEAFF.

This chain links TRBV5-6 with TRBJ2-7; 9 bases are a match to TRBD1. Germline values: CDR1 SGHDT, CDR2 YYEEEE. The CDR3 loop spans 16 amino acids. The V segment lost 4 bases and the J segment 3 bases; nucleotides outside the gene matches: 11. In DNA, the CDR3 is TGTGCCAGCAGCCTGGACACCGGGACAGGGCTCTACGAGCAGTACTTC. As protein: CASSLDTGTGLYEQYF.

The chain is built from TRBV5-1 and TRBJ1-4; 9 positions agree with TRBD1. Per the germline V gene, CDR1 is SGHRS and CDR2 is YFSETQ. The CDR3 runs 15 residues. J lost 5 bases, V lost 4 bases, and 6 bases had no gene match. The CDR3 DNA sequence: TGCGCCAGCAGCACGGACAGGGGAAACAATGAAAAACTGTTTTTT. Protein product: CASSTDRGNNEKLFF. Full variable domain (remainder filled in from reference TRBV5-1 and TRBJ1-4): KAGVTQTPRYLIKTRGQQVTLSCSPISGHRSVSWYQQTPGQGLQFLFEYFSETQRNKGNFPGRFSGRQFSNSRSEMNVSTLELGDSALYLCASSTDRGNNEKLFFGSGTQLSVL.

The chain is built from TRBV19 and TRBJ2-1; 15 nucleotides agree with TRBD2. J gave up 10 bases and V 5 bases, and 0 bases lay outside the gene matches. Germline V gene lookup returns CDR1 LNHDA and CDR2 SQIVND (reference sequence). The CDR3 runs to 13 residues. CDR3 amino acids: CASSGTSGGEQFF. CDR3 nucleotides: TGTGCCAGTAGTGGGACTAGCGGGGGGGAGCAGTTCTTC.

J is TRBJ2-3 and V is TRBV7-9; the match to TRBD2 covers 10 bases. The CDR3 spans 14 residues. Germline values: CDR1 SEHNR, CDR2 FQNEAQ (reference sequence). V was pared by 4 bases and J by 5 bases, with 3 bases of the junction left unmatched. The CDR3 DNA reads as TGTGCCAGCAGCTCAGGGACTAGCGTAGATACGCAGTATTTT. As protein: CASSSGTSVDTQYF.

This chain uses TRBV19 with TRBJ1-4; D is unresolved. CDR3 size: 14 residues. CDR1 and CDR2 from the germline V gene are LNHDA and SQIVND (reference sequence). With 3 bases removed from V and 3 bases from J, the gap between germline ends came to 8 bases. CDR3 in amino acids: CASSMGSSNEKLFF. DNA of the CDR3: TGTGCCAGTAGTATGGGCAGCTCTAATGAAAAACTGTTTTTT.

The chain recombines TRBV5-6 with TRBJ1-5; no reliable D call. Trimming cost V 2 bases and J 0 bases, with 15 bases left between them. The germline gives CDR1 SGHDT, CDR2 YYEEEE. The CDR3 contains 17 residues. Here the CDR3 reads CASSLASGFDSNQPQHF. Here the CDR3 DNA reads TGTGCCAGCAGCTTAGCGAGTGGGTTTGATAGCAATCAGCCCCAGCATTTT.

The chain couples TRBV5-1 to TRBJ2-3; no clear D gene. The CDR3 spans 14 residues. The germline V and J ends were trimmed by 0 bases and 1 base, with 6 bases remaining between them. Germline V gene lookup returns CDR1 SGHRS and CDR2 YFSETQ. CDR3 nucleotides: TGCGCCAGCAGCTTGGACTTGGGCACAGATACGCAGTATTTT. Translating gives CASSLDLGTDTQYF.

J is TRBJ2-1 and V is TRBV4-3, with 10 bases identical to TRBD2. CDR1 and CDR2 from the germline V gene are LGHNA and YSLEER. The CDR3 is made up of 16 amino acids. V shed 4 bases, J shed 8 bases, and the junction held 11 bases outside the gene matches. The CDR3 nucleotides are TGCGCCAGCAGCCCCCAGGGTAGCGGGGGGAGCTATGAGCAGTTCTTC. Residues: CASSPQGSGGSYEQFF.

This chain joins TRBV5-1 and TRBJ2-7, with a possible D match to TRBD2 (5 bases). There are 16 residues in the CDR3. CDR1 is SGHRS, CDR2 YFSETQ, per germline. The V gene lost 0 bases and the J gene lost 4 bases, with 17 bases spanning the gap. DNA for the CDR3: TGCGCCAGCAGCTTGGCGCCGGCGGGCCCTGATTACGAGCAGTACTTC. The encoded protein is CASSLAPAGPDYEQYF.

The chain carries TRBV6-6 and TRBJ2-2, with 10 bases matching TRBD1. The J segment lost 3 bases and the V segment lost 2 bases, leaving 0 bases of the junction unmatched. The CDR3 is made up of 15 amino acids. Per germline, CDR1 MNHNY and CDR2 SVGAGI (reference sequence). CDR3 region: CASSYGTGDTGELFF. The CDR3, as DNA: TGTGCCAGCAGTTACGGGACAGGGGACACCGGGGAGCTGTTTTTT.

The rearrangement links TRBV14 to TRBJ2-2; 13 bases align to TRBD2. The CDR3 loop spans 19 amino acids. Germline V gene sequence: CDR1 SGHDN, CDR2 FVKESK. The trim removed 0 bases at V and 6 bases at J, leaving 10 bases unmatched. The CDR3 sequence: CASSQDFSGLAGPPGELFF. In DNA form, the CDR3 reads TGTGCCAGCAGCCAAGATTTTTCGGGACTAGCGGGGCCTCCCGGGGAGCTGTTTTTT.